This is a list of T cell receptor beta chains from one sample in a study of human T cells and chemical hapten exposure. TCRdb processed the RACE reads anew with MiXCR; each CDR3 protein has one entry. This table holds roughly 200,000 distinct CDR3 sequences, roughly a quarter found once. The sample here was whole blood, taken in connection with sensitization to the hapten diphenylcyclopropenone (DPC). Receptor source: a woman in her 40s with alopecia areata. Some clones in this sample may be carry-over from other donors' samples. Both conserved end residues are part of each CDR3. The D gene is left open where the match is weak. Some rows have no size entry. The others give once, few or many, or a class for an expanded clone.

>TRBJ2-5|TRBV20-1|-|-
CSAGGIGRGETQYF
TGCAGTGCGGGGGGTATTGGTAGGGGAGAGACCCAGTACTTC
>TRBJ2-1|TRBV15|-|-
CATSRDLTGEQFF
TGTGCCACCAGCAGAGATCTTACAGGCGAGCAGTTCTTC
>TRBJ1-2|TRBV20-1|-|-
CSVPKGGALNGYTF
TGCAGTGTTCCGAAAGGGGGGGCCCTAAATGGCTACACCTTC
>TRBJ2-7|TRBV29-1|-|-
CSVFLTGARYEQYF
TGCAGCGTTTTTCTTACGGGGGCCCGCTACGAGCAGTACTTC
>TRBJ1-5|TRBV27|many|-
CATHPARGGQPQHF
TGTGCCACCCATCCCGCCAGGGGAGGTCAGCCCCAGCATTTT
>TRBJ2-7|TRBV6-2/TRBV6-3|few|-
CASSYVPTGPSEQYF
TGTGCCAGCAGTTACGTTCCCACAGGGCCGAGCGAGCAGTACTTC
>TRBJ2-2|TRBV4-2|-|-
CASSQERSSASGELFF
TGTGCCAGCAGCCAAGAAAGGTCGAGCGCAAGCGGGGAGCTGTTTTTT
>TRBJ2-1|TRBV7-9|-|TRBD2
CASSRGTSGRDEQFF
TGTGCCAGCAGCCGTGGGACTAGCGGGCGGGATGAGCAGTTCTTC
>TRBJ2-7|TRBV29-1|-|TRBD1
CSVSPGGTGSYEQYF
TGCAGCGTGTCCCCCGGGGGGACAGGGAGTTACGAGCAGTACTTC
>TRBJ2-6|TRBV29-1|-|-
CSVREAGANVLTF
TGCAGCGTGAGGGAGGCTGGGGCCAACGTCCTGACTTTC
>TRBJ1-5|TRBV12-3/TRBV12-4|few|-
CASSLRERWGILRNQPQHF
TGTGCCAGCAGTTTAAGGGAGAGGTGGGGAATCCTTCGCAATCAGCCCCAGCATTTT
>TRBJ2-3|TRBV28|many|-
CASSFTDTQYF
TGTGCCAGCAGCTTCACAGATACGCAGTATTTT
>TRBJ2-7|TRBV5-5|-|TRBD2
CASSLGAGGPLYEQYF
TGTGCCAGCAGCTTGGGGGCGGGAGGGCCGCTCTACGAGCAGTACTTC
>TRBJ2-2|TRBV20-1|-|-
CSARGPLQTGELFF
TGCAGTGCTAGGGGTCCCCTCCAAACCGGGGAGCTGTTTTTT